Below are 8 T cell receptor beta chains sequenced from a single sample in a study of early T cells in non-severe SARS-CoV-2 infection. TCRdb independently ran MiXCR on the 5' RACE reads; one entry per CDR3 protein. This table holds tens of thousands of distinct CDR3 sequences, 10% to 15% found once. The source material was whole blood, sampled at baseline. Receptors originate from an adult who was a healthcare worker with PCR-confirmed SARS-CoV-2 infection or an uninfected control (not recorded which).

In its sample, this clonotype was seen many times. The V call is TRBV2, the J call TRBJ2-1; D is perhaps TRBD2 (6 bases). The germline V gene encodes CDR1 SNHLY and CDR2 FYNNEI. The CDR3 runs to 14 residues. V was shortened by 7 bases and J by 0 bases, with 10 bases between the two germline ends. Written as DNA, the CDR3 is TGTGCCAGCATAGGCGGGAACTCCTACAATGAGCAGTTCTTC. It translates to CASIGGNSYNEQFF.

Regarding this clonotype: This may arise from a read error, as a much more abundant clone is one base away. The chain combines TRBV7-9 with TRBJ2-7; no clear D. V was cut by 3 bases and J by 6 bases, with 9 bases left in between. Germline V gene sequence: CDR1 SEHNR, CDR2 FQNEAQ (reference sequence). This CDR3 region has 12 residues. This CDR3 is CASSFGSCEQYF. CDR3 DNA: TGTGCCAGCAGCTTCGGATCTTGCGAGCAGTACTTC.

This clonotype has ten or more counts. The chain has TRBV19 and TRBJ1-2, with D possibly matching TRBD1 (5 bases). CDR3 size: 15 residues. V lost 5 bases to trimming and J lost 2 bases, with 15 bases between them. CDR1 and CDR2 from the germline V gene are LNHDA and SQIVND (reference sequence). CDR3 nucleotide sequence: TGTGCCAGTAGTCTCGGGACTGAAATCAACTATGGCTACACCTTC. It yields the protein CASSLGTEINYGYTF.

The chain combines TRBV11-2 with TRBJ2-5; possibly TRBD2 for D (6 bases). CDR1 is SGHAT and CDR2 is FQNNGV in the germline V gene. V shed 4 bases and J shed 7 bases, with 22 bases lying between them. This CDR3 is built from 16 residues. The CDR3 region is CASSWGSGRTSGTQYF. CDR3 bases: TGTGCCAGCAGCTGGGGGAGCGGGCGGACATCGGGGACCCAGTACTTC.

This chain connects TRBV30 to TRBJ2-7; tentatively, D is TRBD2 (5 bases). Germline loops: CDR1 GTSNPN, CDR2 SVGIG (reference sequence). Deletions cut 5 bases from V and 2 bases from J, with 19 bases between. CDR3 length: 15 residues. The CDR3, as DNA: TGTGCCTGGGGCAGTACGGGATCGCTTACCTACGAGCAGTACTTC. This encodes CAWGSTGSLTYEQYF.

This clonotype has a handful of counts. The CDR3 DNA reads as TGTGCCAGCAGCCTGGGGGCTAGCTATTACTTC. The encoded protein is CASSLGASYYF. V usage is TRBV7-9 and J usage is TRBJ2-7, with D possibly TRBD1 on 6 matching bases. CDR3 length: 11 amino acids. V was clipped by 5 bases and J by 13 bases, with 15 bases between them. Germline V gene lookup returns CDR1 SEHNR and CDR2 FQNEAQ (reference sequence).

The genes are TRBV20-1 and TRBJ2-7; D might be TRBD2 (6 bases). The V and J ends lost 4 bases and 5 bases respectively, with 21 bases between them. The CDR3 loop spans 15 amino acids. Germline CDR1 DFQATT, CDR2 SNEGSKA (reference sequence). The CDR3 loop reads CSANIRGTGVHEQYF. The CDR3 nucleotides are TGCAGTGCTAACATCCGGGGGACCGGAGTCCACGAGCAGTACTTC.

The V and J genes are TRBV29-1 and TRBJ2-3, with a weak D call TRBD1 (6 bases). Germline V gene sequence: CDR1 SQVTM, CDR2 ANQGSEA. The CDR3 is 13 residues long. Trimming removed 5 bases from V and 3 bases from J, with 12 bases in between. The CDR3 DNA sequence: TGCAGCGTTAGACAGGCCTTTACAGATACGCAGTATTTT. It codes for CSVRQAFTDTQYF.